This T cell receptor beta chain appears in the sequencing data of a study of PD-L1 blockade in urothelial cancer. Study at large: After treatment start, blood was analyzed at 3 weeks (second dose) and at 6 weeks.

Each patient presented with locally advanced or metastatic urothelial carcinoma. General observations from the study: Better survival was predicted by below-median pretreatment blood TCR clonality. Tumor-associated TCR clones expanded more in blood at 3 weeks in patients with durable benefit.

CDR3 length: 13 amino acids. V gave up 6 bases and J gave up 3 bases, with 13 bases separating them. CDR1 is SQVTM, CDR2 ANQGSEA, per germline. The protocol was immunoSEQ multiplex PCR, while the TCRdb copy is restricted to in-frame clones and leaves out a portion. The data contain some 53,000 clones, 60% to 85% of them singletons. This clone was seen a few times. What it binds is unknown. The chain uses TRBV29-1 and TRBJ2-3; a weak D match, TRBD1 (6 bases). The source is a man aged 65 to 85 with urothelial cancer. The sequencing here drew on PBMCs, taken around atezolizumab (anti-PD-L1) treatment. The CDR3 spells CSVDTGFTDTQYF. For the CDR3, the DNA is TGCAGCGTCGATACAGGGTTTACAGATACGCAGTATTTT.